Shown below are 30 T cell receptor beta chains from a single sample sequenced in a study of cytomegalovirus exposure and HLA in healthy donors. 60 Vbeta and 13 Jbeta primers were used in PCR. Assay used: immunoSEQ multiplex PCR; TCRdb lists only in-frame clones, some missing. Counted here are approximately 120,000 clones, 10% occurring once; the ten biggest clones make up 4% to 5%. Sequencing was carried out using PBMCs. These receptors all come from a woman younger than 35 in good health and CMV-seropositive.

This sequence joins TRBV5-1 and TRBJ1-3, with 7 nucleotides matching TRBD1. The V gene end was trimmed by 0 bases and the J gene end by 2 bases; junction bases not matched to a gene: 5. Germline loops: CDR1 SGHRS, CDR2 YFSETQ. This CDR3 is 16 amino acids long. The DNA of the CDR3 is TGCGCCAGCAGCTTGGGAAACACAGGGGCTGGAAACACCATATATTTT. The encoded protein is CASSLGNTGAGNTIYF.

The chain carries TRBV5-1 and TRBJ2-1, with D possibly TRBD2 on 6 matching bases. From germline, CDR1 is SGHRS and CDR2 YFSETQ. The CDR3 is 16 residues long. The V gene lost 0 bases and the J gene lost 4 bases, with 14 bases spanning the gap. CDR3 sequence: CASSLEGSGYYNEQFF. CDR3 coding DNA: TGCGCCAGCAGCTTGGAGGGTAGCGGCTATTACAATGAGCAGTTCTTC.

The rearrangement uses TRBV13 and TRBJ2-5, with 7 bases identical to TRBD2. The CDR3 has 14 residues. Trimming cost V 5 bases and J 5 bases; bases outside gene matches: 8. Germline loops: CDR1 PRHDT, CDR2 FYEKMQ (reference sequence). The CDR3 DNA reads TGTGCCAGCAGCCCTGGACTAGTTGGGGAGACCCAGTACTTC. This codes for CASSPGLVGETQYF. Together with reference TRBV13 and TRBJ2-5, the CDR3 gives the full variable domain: AAGVIQSPRHLIKEKRETATLKCYPIPRHDTVYWYQQGPGQDPQFLISFYEKMQSDKGSIPDRFSAQQFSDYHSELNMSSLELGDSALYFCASSPGLVGETQYFGPGTRLLVL.

The CDR3 nucleotides are TGCAGCGTTGAAGATTTTCATTTGTTGACATCTTACACTGAAGCTTTCTTT. Amino acid sequence: CSVEDFHLLTSYTEAFF. This chain links TRBV29-1 with TRBJ1-1, with D unresolved. Germline V gene lookup returns CDR1 SQVTM and CDR2 ANQGSEA. Trimming stripped 0 bases from V and 3 bases from J, with 20 bases between. The CDR3 consists of 17 residues. Variable domain in full (rest from reference TRBV29-1 and TRBJ1-1): SAVISQKPSRDICQRGTSLTIQCQVDSQVTMMFWYRQQPGQSLTLIATANQGSEATYESGFVIDKFPISRPNLTFSTLTVSNMSPEDSSIYLCSVEDFHLLTSYTEAFFGQGTRLTVV.

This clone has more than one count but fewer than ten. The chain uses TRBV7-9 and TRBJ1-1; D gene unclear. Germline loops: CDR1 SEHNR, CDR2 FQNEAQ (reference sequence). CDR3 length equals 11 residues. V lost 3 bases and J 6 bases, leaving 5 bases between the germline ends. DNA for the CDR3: TGTGCCAGCAGCTTCGGGGCTGAAGCTTTCTTT. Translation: CASSFGAEAFF.

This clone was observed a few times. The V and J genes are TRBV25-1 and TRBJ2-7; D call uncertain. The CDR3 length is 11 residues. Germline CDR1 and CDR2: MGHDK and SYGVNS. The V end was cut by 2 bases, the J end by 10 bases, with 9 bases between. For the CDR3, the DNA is TGTGCCAGCAGTGAAGGCCCGACACAGTACTTC. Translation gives CASSEGPTQYF.

CDR3 sequence (DNA): TGTGCCAGCGGACGGGGGGGTCCCTATGGCTACACCTTC. Encoded protein: CASGRGGPYGYTF. This chain joins TRBV27 and TRBJ1-2; D may be TRBD1 (5 bases). This CDR3 contains 13 residues. Trimming shortened V by 8 bases and J by 4 bases, and 14 bases separated the two germline ends. Germline V gene data show CDR1 as MNHEY and CDR2 as SMNVEV (reference sequence).

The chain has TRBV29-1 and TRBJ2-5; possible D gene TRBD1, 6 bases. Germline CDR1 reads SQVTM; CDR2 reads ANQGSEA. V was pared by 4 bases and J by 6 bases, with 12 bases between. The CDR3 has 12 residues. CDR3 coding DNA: TGCAGCGTTGTTTGGCAGGGGCAGACCCAGTACTTC. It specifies CSVVWQGQTQYF.

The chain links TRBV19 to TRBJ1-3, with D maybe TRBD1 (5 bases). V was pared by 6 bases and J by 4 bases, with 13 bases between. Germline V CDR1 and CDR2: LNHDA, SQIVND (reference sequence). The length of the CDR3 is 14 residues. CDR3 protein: CASSPNRSGNTIYF. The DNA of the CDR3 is TGTGCCAGTAGCCCGAACAGGTCCGGAAACACCATATATTTT.

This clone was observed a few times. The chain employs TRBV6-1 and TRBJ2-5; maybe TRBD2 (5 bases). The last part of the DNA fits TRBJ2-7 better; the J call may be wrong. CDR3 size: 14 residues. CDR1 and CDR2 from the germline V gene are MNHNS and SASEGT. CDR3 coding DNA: TGTGCCAGCAGTGACCCCGGGGATCGGGTCGAGCAGTACTTC. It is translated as CASSDPGDRVEQYF.

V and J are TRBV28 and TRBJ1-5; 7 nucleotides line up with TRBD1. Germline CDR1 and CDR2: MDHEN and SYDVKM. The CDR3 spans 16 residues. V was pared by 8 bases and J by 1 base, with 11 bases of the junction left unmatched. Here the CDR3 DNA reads TGTGCCAGCGGTCCTATCACAGGGGTGAGCAATCAGCCCCAGCATTTT. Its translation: CASGPITGVSNQPQHF. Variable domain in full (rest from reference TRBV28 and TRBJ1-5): DVKVTQSSRYLVKRTGEKVFLECVQDMDHENMFWYRQDPGLGLRLIYFSYDVKMKEKGDIPEGYSVSREKKERFSLILESASTNQTSMYLCASGPITGVSNQPQHFGDGTRLSIL.

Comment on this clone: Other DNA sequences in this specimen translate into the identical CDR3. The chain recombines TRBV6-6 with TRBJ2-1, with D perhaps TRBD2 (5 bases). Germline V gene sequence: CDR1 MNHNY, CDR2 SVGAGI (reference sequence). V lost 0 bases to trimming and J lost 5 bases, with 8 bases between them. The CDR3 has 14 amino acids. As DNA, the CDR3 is TGTGCCAGCAGTTACTCCAGACTAAACAATGAGCAGTTCTTC. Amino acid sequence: CASSYSRLNNEQFF.

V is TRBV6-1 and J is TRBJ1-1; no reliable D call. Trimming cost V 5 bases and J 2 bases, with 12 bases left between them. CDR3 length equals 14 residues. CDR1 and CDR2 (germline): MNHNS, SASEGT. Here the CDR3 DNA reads TGTGCCAGCAGTCTCCCCGGAGGAAACACTGAAGCTTTCTTT. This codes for CASSLPGGNTEAFF.

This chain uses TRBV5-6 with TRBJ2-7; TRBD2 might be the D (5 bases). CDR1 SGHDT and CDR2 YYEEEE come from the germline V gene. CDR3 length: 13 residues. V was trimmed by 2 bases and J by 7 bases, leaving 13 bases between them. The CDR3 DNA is TGTGCCAGCAGCTTAACGGGGTCGGGGGAGCAGTACTTC. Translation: CASSLTGSGEQYF. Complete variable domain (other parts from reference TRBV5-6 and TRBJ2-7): DAGVTQSPTHLIKTRGQQVTLRCSPKSGHDTVSWYQQALGQGPQFIFQYYEEEERQRGNFPDRFSGHQFPNYSSELNVNALLLGDSALYLCASSLTGSGEQYFGPGTRLTVT.

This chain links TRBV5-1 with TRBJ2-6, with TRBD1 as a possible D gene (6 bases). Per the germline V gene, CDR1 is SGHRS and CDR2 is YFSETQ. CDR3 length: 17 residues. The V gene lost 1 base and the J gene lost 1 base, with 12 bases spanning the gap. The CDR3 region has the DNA TGCGCCAGCAGCTTGTGGCAGGGGCCGTCTGGGGCCAACGTCCTGACTTTC. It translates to CASSLWQGPSGANVLTF.

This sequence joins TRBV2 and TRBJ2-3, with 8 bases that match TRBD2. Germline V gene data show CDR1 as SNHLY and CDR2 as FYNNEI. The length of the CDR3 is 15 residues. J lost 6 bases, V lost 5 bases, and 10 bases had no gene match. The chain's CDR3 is CASSLTDGRVDTQYF. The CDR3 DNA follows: TGTGCCAGCAGTCTGACGGACGGGAGGGTCGATACGCAGTATTTT. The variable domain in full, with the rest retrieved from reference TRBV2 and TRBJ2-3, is EPEVTQTPSHQVTQMGQEVILRCVPISNHLYFYWYRQILGQKVEFLVSFYNNEISEKSEIFDDQFSVERPDGSNFTLKIRSTKLEDSAMYFCASSLTDGRVDTQYFGPGTRLTVL.

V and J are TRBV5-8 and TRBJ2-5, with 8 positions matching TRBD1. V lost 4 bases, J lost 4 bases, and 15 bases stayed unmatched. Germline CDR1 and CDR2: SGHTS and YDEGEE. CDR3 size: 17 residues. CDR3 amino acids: CASSPVWGQVGSETQYF. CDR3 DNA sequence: TGTGCCAGCAGCCCAGTATGGGGACAGGTGGGCTCAGAGACCCAGTACTTC.

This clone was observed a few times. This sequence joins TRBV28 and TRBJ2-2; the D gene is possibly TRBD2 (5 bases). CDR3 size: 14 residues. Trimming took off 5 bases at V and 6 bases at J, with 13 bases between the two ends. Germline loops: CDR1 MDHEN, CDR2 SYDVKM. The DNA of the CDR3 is TGTGCCAGCAGTCATCCTACTAGTCCCGGGGAGCTGTTTTTT. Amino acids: CASSHPTSPGELFF. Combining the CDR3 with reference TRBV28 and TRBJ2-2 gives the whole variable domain DVKVTQSSRYLVKRTGEKVFLECVQDMDHENMFWYRQDPGLGLRLIYFSYDVKMKEKGDIPEGYSVSREKKERFSLILESASTNQTSMYLCASSHPTSPGELFFGEGSRLTVL.

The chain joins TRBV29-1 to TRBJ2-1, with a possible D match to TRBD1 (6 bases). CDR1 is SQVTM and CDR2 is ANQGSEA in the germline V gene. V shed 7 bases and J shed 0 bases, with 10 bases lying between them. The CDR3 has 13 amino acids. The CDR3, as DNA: TGCAGCGGGACAGTCCCCTCCTACAATGAGCAGTTCTTC. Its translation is CSGTVPSYNEQFF.

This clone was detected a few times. The CDR3 reads CATSNGRATYNEQFF. In DNA, the CDR3 is TGTGCCACCAGCAATGGGCGGGCGACCTACAATGAGCAGTTCTTC. The rearrangement joins TRBV15 to TRBJ2-1; TRBD2 is a possible D gene (5 bases). Trimming left V 4 bases short and J 2 bases short, with 12 bases between. The CDR3 has 15 residues. The germline V gene has CDR1 LNHNV and CDR2 YYDKDF (reference sequence).

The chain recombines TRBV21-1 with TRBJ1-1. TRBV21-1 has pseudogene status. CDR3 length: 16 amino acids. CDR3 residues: CASSKAPGKYRTEAFF. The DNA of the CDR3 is TGTGCCAGCAGCAAAGCGCCGGGTAAGTATAGAACTGAAGCTTTCTTT.

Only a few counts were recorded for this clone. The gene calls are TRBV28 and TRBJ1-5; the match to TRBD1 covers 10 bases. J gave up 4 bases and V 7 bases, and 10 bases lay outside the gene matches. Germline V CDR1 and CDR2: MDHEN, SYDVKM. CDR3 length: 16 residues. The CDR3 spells CASTLFGQGGNQPQHF. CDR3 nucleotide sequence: TGTGCCAGCACCCTATTCGGACAGGGGGGAAATCAGCCCCAGCATTTT.

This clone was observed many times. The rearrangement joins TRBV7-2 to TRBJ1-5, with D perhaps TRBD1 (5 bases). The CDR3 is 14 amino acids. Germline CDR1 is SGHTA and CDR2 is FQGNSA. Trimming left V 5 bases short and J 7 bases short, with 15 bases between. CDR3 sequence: CASSADSPRQPQHF. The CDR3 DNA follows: TGTGCCAGCAGCGCAGACAGCCCACGGCAGCCCCAGCATTTT.

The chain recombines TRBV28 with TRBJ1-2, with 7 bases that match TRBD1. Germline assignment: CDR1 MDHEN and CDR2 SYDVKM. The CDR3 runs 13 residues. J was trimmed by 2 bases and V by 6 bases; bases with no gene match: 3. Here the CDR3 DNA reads TGTGCCAGCAGGCTACAGGGGAACTATGGCTACACCTTC. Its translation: CASRLQGNYGYTF.

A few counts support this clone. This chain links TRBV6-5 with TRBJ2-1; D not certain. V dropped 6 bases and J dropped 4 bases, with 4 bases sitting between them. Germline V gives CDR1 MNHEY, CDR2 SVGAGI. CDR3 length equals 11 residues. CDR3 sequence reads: CASRLYNEQFF. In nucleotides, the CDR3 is TGTGCCAGCAGGTTATACAATGAGCAGTTCTTC.

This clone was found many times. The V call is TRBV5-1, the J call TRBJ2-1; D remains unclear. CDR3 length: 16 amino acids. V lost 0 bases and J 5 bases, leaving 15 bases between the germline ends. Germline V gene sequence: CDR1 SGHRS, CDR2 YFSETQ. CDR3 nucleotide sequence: TGCGCCAGCAGCTTGGTAGTACTGAACGTCCACAATGAGCAGTTCTTC. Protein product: CASSLVVLNVHNEQFF.

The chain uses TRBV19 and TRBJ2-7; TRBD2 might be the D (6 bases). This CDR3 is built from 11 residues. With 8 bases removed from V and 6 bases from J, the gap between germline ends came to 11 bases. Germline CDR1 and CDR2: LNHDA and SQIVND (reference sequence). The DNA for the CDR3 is TGTGCCAGTCAAATGGGGGGCGAGCAGTACTTC. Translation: CASQMGGEQYF.

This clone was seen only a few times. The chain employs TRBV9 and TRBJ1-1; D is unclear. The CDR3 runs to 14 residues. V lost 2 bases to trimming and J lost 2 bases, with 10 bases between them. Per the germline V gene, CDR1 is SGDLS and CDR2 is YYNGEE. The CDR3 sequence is CASSVRPGNTEAFF. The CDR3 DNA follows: TGTGCCAGCAGCGTCCGACCGGGTAACACTGAAGCTTTCTTT. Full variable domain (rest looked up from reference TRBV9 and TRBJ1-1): DSGVTQTPKHLITATGQRVTLRCSPRSGDLSVYWYQQSLDQGLQFLIQYYNGEERAKGNILERFSAQQFPDLHSELNLSSLELGDSALYFCASSVRPGNTEAFFGQGTRLTVV.

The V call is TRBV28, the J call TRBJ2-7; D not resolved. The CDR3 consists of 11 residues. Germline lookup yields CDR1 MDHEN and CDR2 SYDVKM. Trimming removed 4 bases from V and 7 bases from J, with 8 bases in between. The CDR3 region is CASSSPREQYF. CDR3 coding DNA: TGTGCCAGCAGTTCCCCTAGGGAGCAGTACTTC. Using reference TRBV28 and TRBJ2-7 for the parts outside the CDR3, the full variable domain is DVKVTQSSRYLVKRTGEKVFLECVQDMDHENMFWYRQDPGLGLRLIYFSYDVKMKEKGDIPEGYSVSREKKERFSLILESASTNQTSMYLCASSSPREQYFGPGTRLTVT.

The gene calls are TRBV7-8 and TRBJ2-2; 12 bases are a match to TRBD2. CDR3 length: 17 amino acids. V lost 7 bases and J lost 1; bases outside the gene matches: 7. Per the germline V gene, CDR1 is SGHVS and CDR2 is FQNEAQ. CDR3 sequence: CASIGLAGLRNTGELFF. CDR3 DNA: TGTGCCAGCATCGGACTAGCGGGATTAAGGAACACCGGGGAGCTGTTTTTT.